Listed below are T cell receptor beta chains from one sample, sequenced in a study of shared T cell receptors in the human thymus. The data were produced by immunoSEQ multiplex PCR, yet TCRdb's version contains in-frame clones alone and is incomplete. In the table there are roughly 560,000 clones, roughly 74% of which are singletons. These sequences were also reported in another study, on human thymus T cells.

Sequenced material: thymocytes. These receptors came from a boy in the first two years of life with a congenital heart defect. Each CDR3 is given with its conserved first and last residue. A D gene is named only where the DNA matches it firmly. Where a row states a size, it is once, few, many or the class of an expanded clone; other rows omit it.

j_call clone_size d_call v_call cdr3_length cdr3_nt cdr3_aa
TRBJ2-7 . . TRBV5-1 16 TGCGCCAGCAGCTTGGGGCTCAGGGGCTCCTCCTACGAGCAGTACTTC CASSLGLRGSSYEQYF
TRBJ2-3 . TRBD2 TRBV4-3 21 TGCGCCAGCAGCCAAGATCGAGGATCGGGACCGGGACTAGCGGGAGTTGATACGCAGTATTTT CASSQDRGSGPGLAGVDTQYF
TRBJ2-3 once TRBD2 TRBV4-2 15 TGTGCCAGCGCCCTAGCGGGAGGCTTCACAGATACGCAGTATTTT CASALAGGFTDTQYF
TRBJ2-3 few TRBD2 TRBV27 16 TGTGCCAGCAGTTTATCTCCACTAGCGGGAATGGATACGCAGTATTTT CASSLSPLAGMDTQYF
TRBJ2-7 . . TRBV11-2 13 TGTGCCAGCAGCTTTGAGGGGGGGGACGAGCAGTACTTC CASSFEGGDEQYF
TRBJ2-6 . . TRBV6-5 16 TGTGCCAGCAGTTCTAGGGGGTGGTCCGGGGCCAACGTCCTGACTTTC CASSSRGWSGANVLTF
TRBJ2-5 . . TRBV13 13 TGTGCCAGCAGCCCCGGACAGAAAGAGACCCAGTACTTC CASSPGQKETQYF
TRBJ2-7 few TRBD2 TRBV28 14 TGTGCCAGCAGTGATAGCGGGAGCAGTTACGAGCAGTACTTC CASSDSGSSYEQYF
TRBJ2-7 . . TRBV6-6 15 TGTGCCAGCAGTACAGGGACCGCCAGCTCCTACGAGCAGTACTTC CASSTGTASSYEQYF
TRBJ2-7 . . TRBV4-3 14 TGCGCCAGCAGCCAAGATGCCAGGCCCTACGAGCAGTACTTC CASSQDARPYEQYF
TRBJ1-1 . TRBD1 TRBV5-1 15 TGCGCCAGCAGCTTGGTGGGGGACAGGGGAACTGAAGCTTTCTTT CASSLVGDRGTEAFF
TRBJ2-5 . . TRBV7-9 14 TGTGCCAGCGTGGATGGGCAAGATATCGAGACCCAGTACTTC CASVDGQDIETQYF
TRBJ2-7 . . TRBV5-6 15 TGTGCCAGCAGTTTAAGGGACGGGACATCCTACGAGCAGTACTTC CASSLRDGTSYEQYF
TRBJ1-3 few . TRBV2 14 TGTGCCAGCAGGGAATCCGGGACACAAGGCACCATATATTTT CASRESGTQGTIYF
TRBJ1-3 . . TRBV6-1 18 TGTGCCAGCAGTGGGACAGAACCTAATTCTGTACCTGGAAACACCATATATTTT CASSGTEPNSVPGNTIYF
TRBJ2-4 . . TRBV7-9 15 TGTGCCAGCAGCCCCAGGGCGGTCGCAAAAAACATTCAGTACTTC CASSPRAVAKNIQYF
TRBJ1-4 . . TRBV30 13 TGTGCCTGGAGTCTAGGACTTAAGGAAAAACTGTTTTTT CAWSLGLKEKLFF
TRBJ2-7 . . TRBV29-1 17 TGCAGCGTTGTCTGCCGAAACGCCGGGACATCCTTATACGAGCAGTACTTC CSVVCRNAGTSLYEQYF
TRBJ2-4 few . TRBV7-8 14 TGTGCCAGCAGCCGCGGTGGGTGGAAAAACATTCAGTACTTC CASSRGGWKNIQYF
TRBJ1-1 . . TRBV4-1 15 TGCGCCAGCAGCGAAAACAGGGCGATGAACACTGAAGCTTTCTTT CASSENRAMNTEAFF
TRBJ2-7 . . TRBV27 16 TGTGCCAGCAGTAGGGCGGGACCCCCGTTCTCCTACGAGCAGTACTTC CASSRAGPPFSYEQYF
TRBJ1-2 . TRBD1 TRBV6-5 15 TGTGCCAGCAGTTACTCGACAGGGGGCGAAGGTGGCTACACCTTC CASSYSTGGEGGYTF
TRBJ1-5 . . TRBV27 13 TGTGCCAGCGCTCTAGATAGCAATCAGCCCCAGCATTTT CASALDSNQPQHF
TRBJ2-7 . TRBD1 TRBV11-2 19 TGTGCCAGCAGCTTAGTACGGGGGTCGGGGACAGGGGGATTCTACGAGCAGTACTTC CASSLVRGSGTGGFYEQYF
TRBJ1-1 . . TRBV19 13 TGTGCCAGCAAGACAGGTATGAACACTGAAGCTTTCTTT CASKTGMNTEAFF
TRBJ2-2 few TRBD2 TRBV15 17 TGTGCCACCAGCAGAGCTCGTGGCGGGAGGGCACCCGGGGAGCTGTTTTTT CATSRARGGRAPGELFF
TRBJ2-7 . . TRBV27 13 TGTGCCAGCAGCTGGGGCCTGGGATACGAGCAGTACTTC CASSWGLGYEQYF
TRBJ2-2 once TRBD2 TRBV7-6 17 TGTGCCAGCAGCTTAGCGCCGACTAGCGGGAACACCGGGGAGCTGTTTTTT CASSLAPTSGNTGELFF
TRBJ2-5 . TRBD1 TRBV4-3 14 TGCGCCAGCAGCGAGGGGACAGTCCCAGAGACCCAGTACTTC CASSEGTVPETQYF
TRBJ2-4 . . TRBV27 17 TGTGCCAGCAGTTTGGGGAAGACAGCCCATCGGGGGAACATTCAGTACTTC CASSLGKTAHRGNIQYF
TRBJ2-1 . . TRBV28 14 TGTGCCAGCAGTTGCGGGGCTATCTACAATGAGCAGTTCTTC CASSCGAIYNEQFF
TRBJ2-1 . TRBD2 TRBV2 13 TGTGCCTCCGGGACTAGCTCCGGCAGGGAGCAGTTCTTC CASGTSSGREQFF
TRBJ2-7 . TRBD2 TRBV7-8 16 TGTGCCAGCAGCCCTAGGGGCCCCAGCGGGACGGCCGAGCAGTACTTC CASSPRGPSGTAEQYF
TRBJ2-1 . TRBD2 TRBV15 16 TGTGCCACCAGCGTCCGTAGCGGGAGCTCCTACAATGAGCAGTTCTTC CATSVRSGSSYNEQFF
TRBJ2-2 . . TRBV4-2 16 TGTGCCAGCAGCCAAGCGGTAGGAGGGGACACCGGGGAGCTGTTTTTT CASSQAVGGDTGELFF